One T cell receptor beta chain is described in this entry. V lost 0 bases and J 5 bases, leaving 13 bases between the germline ends. Germline CDR1 reads MGHRA; CDR2 reads YSYEKL. This CDR3 spans 15 amino acids. In the authors' methods: Nucleated cell number was recorded as an estimate derived from reference gene primer amplification. Clones were read by immunoSEQ multiplex PCR, and TCRdb kept only the in-frame ones, dropping some. That table is the source of V, J and clone size, and D and trimming were worked out from the DNA. The table has approximately 52,000 clones, about 91% seen once. These data originate in a study of blood T cell repertoires in COVID-19. Study summary: Some COVID-19 samples were acute and others convalescent; all came from the United States, Italy and Spain.

V gene TRBV4-1 combines with J gene TRBJ1-2, with D possibly matching TRBD1 (5 bases). The TCR originated in a man in his sixties with active COVID-19. Sequencing used peripheral blood. The CDR3 DNA reads as TGCGCCAGCAGCCAAGACCAGGGCGCCGGATATGGCTACACCTTC. Protein product: CASSQDQGAGYGYTF.